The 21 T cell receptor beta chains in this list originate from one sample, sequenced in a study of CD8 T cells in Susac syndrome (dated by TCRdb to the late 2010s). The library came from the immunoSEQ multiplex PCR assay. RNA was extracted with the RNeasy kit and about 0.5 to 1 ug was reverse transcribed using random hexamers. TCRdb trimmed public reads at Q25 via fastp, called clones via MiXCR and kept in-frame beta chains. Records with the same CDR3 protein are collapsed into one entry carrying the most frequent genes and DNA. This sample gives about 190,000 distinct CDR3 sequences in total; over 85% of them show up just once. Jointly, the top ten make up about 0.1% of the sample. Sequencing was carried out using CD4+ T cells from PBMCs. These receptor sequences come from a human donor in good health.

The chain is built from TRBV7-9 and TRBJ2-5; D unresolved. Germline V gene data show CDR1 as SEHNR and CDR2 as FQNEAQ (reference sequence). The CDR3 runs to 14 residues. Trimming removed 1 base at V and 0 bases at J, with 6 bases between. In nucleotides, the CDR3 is TGTGCCAGCAGCTTAGAAGCATACCAAGAGACCCAGTACTTC. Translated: CASSLEAYQETQYF.

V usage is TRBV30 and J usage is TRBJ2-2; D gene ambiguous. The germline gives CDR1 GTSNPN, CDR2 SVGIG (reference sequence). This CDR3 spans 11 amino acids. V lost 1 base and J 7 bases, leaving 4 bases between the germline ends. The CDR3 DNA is TGTGCCTGGAGTGGGGACGGGGAGCTGTTTTTT. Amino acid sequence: CAWSGDGELFF.

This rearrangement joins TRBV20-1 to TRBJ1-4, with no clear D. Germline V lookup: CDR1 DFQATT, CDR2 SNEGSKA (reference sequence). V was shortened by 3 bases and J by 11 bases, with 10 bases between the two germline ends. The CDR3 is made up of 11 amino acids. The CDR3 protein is CSASTSSKLFF. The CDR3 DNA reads TGCAGTGCTAGCACTTCCTCGAAACTGTTTTTT.

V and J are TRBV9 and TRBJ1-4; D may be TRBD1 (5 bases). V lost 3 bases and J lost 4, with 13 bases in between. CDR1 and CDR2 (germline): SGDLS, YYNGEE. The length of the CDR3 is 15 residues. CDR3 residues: CASSASGTLNEKLFF. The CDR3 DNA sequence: TGTGCCAGCAGCGCCTCCGGGACCCTTAATGAAAAACTGTTTTTT. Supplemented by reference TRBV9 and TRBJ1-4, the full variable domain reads DSGVTQTPKHLITATGQRVTLRCSPRSGDLSVYWYQQSLDQGLQFLIQYYNGEERAKGNILERFSAQQFPDLHSELNLSSLELGDSALYFCASSASGTLNEKLFFGSGTQLSVL.

The DNA for the CDR3 is TGTGCCAGCAGTTCCAGGGGGCGCGAGCAGTACGTC. Translated, it gives CASSSRGREQYV. The chain links TRBV6-2 or TRBV6-3 to TRBJ2-7, with 8 nucleotides matching TRBD1. Germline assignment: CDR1 MNHEY and CDR2 SVGEGT. V was clipped by 4 bases and J by 6 bases; unmatched bases: 2. The CDR3 is made up of 12 amino acids.

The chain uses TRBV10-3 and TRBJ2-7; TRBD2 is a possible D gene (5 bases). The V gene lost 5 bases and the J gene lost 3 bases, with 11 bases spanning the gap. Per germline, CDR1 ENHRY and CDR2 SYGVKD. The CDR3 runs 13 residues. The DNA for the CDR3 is TGTGCCATCAGTCGATGGGAGAGCTACGAGCAGTACTTC. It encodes CAISRWESYEQYF.

CDR3 sequence: CASSLLAAGYGYTF. As DNA, the CDR3 is TGTGCCAGCAGCCTTCTAGCAGCGGGCTATGGCTACACCTTC. The chain has TRBV7-9 and TRBJ1-2; D remains ambiguous. The germline gives CDR1 SEHNR, CDR2 FQNEAQ (reference sequence). V was shortened by 5 bases and J by 4 bases, with 14 bases between the two germline ends. The CDR3 totals 14 residues. Based on the CDR3 plus reference TRBV7-9 and TRBJ1-2, the full variable domain is DTGVSQNPRHKITKRGQNVTFRCDPISEHNRLYWYRQTLGQGPEFLTYFQNEAQLEKSRLLSDRFSAERPKGSFSTLEIQRTEQGDSAMYLCASSLLAAGYGYTFGSGTRLTVV.

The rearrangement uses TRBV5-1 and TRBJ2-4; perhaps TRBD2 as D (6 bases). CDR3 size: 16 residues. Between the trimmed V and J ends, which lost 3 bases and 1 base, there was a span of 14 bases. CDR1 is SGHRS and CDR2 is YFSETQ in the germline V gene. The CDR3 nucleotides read TGCGCCAGCAGCTCGTTGGGGGGAAGGGCCAAAAACATTCAGTACTTC. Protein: CASSSLGGRAKNIQYF.

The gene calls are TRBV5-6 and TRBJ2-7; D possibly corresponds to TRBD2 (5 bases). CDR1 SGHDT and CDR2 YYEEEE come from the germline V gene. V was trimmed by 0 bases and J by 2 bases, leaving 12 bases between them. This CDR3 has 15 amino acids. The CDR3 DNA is TGTGCCAGCAGCTTGGAAGCGGCAGGCCCCTACGAGCAGTACTTC. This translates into CASSLEAAGPYEQYF.

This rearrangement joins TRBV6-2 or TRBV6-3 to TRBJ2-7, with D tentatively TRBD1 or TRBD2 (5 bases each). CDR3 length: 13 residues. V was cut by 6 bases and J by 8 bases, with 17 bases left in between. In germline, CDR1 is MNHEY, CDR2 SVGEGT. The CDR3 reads CASRRTGTDKQYV. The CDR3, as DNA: TGTGCCAGCAGAAGAACTGGGACGGATAAGCAGTACGTC.

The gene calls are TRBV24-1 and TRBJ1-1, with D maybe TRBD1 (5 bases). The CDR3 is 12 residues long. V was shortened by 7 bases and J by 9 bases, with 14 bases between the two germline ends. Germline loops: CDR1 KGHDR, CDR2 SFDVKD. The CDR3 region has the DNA TGTGCCACCAGCCTCCCCGGGGCGAAAGCTTTCTTT. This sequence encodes CATSLPGAKAFF.

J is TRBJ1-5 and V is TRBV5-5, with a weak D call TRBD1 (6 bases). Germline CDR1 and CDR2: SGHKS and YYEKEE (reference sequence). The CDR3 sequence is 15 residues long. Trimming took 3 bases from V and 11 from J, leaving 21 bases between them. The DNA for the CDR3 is TGTGCCAGCAGCTCGGACAGCTCAGGCCAATTAGCCCAGCATTTT. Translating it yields CASSSDSSGQLAQHF.

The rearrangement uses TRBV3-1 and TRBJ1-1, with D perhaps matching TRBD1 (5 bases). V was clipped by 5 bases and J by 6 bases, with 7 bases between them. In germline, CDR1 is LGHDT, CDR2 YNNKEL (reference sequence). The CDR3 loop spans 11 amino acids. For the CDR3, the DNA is TGTGCCAGCAGCGGGGCCGCTGAAGCTTTCTTT. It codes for CASSGAAEAFF.

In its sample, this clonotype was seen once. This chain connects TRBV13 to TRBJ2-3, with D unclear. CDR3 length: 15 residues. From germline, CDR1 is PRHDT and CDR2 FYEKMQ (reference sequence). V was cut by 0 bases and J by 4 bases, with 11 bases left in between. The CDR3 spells CASSLGRRPADTQYF. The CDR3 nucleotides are TGTGCCAGCAGCTTAGGGCGGCGACCCGCAGATACGCAGTATTTT. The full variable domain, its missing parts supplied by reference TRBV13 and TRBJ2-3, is AAGVIQSPRHLIKEKRETATLKCYPIPRHDTVYWYQQGPGQDPQFLISFYEKMQSDKGSIPDRFSAQQFSDYHSELNMSSLELGDSALYFCASSLGRRPADTQYFGPGTRLTVL.

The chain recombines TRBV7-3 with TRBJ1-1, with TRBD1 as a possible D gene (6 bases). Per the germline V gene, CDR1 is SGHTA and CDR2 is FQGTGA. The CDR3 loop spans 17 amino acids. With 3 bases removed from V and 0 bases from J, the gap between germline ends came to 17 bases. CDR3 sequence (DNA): TGTGCCAGCAGCTTGTCAGGGGTAGGGGCAGTGAACACTGAAGCTTTCTTT. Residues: CASSLSGVGAVNTEAFF.

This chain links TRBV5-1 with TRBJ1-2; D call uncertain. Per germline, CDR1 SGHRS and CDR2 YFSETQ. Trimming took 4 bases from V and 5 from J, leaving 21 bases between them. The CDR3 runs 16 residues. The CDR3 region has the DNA TGCGCCAGCAGCCACGGACGCTCCCGGGCCGTATATGGCTACACCTTC. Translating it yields CASSHGRSRAVYGYTF.

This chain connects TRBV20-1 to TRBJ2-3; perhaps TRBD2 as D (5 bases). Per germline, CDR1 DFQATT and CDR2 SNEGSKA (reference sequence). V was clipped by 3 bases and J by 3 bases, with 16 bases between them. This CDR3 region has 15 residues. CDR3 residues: CSASERTGSTDTQYF. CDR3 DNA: TGCAGTGCTAGCGAAAGGACGGGGTCTACAGATACGCAGTATTTT.

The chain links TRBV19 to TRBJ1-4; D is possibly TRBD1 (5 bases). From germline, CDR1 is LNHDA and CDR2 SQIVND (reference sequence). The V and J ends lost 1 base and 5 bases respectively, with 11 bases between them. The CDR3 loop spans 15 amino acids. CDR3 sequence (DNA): TGTGCCAGTAGTATAGGTCGGGGCCGGAATGAAAAACTGTTTTTT. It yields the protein CASSIGRGRNEKLFF.

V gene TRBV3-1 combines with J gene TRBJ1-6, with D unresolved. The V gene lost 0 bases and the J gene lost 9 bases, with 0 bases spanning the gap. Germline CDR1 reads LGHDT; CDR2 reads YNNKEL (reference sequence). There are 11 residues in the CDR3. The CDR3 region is CASSQDSPLHF. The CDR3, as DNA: TGTGCCAGCAGCCAAGATTCACCCCTCCACTTT.

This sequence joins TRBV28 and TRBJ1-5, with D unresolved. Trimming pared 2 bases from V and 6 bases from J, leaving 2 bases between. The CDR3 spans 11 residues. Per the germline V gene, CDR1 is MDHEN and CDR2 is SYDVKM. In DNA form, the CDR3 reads TGTGCCAGCAGTTTAGGTCAGCCCCAGCATTTT. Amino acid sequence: CASSLGQPQHF. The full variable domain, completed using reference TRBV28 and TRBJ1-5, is DVKVTQSSRYLVKRTGEKVFLECVQDMDHENMFWYRQDPGLGLRLIYFSYDVKMKEKGDIPEGYSVSREKKERFSLILESASTNQTSMYLCASSLGQPQHFGDGTRLSIL.

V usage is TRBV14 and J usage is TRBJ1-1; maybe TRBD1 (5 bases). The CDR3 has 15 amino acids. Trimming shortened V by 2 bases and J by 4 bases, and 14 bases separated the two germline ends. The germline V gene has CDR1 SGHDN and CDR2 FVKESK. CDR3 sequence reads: CASSQWGTGGTEAFF. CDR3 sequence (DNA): TGTGCCAGCAGCCAATGGGGCACGGGCGGCACTGAAGCTTTCTTT.